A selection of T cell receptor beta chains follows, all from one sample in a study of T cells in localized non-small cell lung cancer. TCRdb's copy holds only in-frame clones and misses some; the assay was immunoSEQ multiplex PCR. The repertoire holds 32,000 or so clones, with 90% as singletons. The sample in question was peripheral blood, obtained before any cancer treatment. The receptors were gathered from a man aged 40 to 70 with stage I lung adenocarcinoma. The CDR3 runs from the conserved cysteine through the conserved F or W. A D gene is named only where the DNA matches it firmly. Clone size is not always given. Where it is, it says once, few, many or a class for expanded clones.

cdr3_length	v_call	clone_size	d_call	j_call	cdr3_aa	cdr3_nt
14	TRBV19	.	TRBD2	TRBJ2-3	CASSPRGVTDTQYF	TGTGCCAGTAGTCCCCGGGGGGTCACAGATACGCAGTATTTT
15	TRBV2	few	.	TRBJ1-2	CASSEASTAVDGYTF	TGTGCCAGCAGTGAAGCGAGTACAGCGGTCGACGGCTACACCTTC
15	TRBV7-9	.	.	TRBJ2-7	CASSLGGGEMNEQYF	TGTGCCAGCAGCTTAGGAGGCGGGGAGATGAACGAGCAGTACTTC
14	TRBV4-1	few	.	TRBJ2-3	CASSPNMVPDTQYF	TGCGCCAGCAGCCCTAACATGGTTCCAGATACGCAGTATTTT
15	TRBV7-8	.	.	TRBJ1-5	CASSLEGFSNQPQHF	TGTGCCAGCAGCTTAGAAGGCTTTAGCAATCAGCCCCAGCATTTT
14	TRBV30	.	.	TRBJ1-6	CAWNMAGANSPLHF	TGTGCCTGGAACATGGCAGGGGCAAATTCACCCCTCCACTTT
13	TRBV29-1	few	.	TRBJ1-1	CSVVEATGTEAFF	TGCAGCGTCGTAGAAGCTACCGGGACTGAAGCTTTCTTT
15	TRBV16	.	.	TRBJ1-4	CASSPSQGINEKLFF	TGTGCCAGCAGCCCCTCCCAAGGGATTAATGAAAAACTGTTTTTT
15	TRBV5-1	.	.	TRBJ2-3	CASTLAGDIADTQYF	TGCGCCAGCACCCTAGCCGGAGACATCGCAGATACGCAGTATTTT
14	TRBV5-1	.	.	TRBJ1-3	CASSLAGVQDTIYF	TGCGCCAGCAGCCTGGCGGGGGTTCAGGACACCATATATTTT
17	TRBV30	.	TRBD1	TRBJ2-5	CAWSGFDRERISETQYF	TGTGCCTGGAGTGGGTTTGACAGGGAGAGGATTTCGGAGACCCAGTACTTC
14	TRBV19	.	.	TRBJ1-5	CASEGTWSNQPQHF	TGTGCCAGTGAGGGGACGTGGAGCAATCAGCCCCAGCATTTT
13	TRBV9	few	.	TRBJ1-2	CASRGGLNYGYTF	TGTGCCAGCCGCGGGGGACTTAACTATGGCTACACCTTC
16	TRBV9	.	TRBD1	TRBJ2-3	CASSGKTGLLVDTQYF	TGTGCCAGCAGCGGAAAGACAGGGCTCTTGGTAGATACGCAGTATTTT
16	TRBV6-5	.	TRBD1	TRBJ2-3	CASSSFGTGSTDTQYF	TGTGCCAGCAGTTCCTTTGGGACAGGGAGCACAGATACGCAGTATTTT
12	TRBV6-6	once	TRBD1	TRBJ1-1	CASSRQGPEAFF	TGTGCCAGCAGCCGACAGGGTCCTGAAGCTTTCTTT
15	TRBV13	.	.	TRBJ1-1	CASSMGTGLNTEAFF	TGTGCCAGCAGCATGGGCACCGGGTTAAACACTGAAGCTTTCTTT
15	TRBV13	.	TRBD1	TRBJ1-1	CASSSPGQENTEAFF	TGTGCCAGCAGCTCTCCGGGACAGGAGAACACTGAAGCTTTCTTT
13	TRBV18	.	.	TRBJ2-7	CASSPSLTYEQYF	TGTGCCAGCTCACCATCCCTCACCTACGAGCAGTACTTC
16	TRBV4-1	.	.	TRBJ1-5	CASSQEPVYSNQPQHF	TGCGCCAGCAGCCAAGAACCTGTATATAGCAATCAGCCCCAGCATTTT
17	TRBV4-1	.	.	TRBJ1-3	CASSQGATPSIQNTIYF	TGCGCCAGCAGCCAAGGGGCGACACCCTCCATTCAAAACACCATATATTTT
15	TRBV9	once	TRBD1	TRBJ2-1	CASSVTGTGINEQFF	TGTGCCAGCAGCGTAACCGGGACAGGGATCAATGAGCAGTTCTTC
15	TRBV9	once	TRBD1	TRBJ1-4	CASSQRPGGNEKLFF	TGTGCCAGCAGCCAACGTCCAGGGGGAAACGAAAAACTGTTTTTT
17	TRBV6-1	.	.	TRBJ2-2	CASSVHPQNSGTGELFF	TGTGCCAGCAGTGTCCACCCACAGAACTCGGGGACCGGGGAGCTGTTTTTT
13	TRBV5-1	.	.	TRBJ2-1	CASSLAQFNEQFF	TGCGCCAGCAGCTTGGCACAGTTCAATGAGCAGTTCTTC
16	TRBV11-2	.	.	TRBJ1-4	CASSPPGGATNEKLFF	TGTGCCAGCAGCCCTCCTGGGGGTGCAACTAATGAAAAACTGTTTTTT
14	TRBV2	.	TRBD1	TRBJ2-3	CASRGQGATDTQYF	TGTGCCTCGAGGGGGCAGGGGGCGACAGATACGCAGTATTTT
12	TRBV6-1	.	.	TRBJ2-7	CASSVRPYEQYF	TGTGCCAGCAGTGTCCGGCCCTACGAGCAGTACTTC
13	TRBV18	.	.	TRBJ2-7	CASSPGEPYEQYF	TGTGCCAGCTCACCCGGGGAGCCCTACGAGCAGTACTTC
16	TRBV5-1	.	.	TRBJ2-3	CASSLGLARGPDTQYF	TGCGCCAGCAGCTTGGGCCTGGCCAGGGGACCAGATACGCAGTATTTT
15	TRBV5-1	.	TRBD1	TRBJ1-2	CASSWTGGSNYGYTF	TGCGCCAGCAGCTGGACAGGGGGCTCTAACTATGGCTACACCTTC
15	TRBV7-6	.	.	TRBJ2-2	CASSLGRGPTGELFF	TGTGCCAGCAGCTTAGGGAGGGGGCCCACCGGGGAGCTGTTTTTT
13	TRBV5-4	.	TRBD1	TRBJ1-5	CASSGDRDQPQHF	TGTGCCAGCAGCGGGGACAGGGATCAGCCCCAGCATTTT